Sequencing of this T cell receptor (beta chain) was carried out in a study of cytomegalovirus exposure and HLA in healthy donors. Study results and caveats: HLA-A and HLA-B allele assignments for most subjects were reportedly predicted accurately using TCR beta sequences. Highly shared variants forming one cluster were likely a sequencing artifact. An analysis done earlier found most TCR beta V segments productive about 87% or about 30% of the time. Among TCR beta chains, those listed as cytomegalovirus-associated numbered over 150.

For this clone: Its target is not known.

The PCR was carried out with 60 Vbeta primers and 13 Jbeta primers. Method: immunoSEQ multiplex PCR; TCRdb's copy keeps in-frame clones and lacks some. The sample lists fewer than 200,000 clones, about 82% occurring once. The clonotype comes from a woman aged 25 to 39 in good health and CMV-seropositive. Sequences were obtained from PBMCs.

The chain's CDR3 is CASSLAQGTDTQYF. Here the CDR3 DNA reads TGTGCCAGCAGCTTGGCTCAGGGCACAGATACGCAGTATTTT. The rearrangement uses TRBV5-6 and TRBJ2-3; D is undetermined. This CDR3 is 14 amino acids long. Germline V gene lookup returns CDR1 SGHDT and CDR2 YYEEEE. V gave up 0 bases and J gave up 1 base, with 6 bases separating them.